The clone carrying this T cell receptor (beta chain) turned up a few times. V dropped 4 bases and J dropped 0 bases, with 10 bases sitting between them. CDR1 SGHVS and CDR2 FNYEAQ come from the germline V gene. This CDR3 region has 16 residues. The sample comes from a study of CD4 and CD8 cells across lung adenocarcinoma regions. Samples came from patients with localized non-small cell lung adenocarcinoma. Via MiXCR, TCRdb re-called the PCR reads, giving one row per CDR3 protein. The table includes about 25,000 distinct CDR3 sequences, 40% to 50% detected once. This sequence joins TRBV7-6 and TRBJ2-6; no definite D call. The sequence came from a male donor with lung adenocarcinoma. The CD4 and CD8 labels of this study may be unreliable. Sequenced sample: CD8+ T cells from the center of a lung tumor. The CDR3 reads CASSSPKSSGANVLTF. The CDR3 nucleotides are TGTGCCAGCAGCTCCCCCAAAAGCTCTGGGGCCAACGTCCTGACTTTC.